Below are 23 T cell receptor beta chains sequenced from a single sample in a study of T cell changes during pregnancy in multiple sclerosis. Data came from immunoSEQ multiplex PCR; TCRdb stores just in-frame clones and leaves some out. The sample consists of about 40,000 clones, 88% of them appearing once. Sequencing used peripheral blood, obtained in the first trimester of pregnancy. These receptors were obtained from a female donor in good health, enrolled as a control in a pregnancy study.

The chain is built from TRBV4-3 and TRBJ2-7; TRBD1 aligns across 8 bases. With 1 base clipped from V and 0 bases from J, the junction kept 8 bases outside the gene matches. The CDR3 totals 17 residues. Germline V lookup: CDR1 LGHNA, CDR2 YSLEER. CDR3 in amino acids: CASSQGQGASASYEQYF. The CDR3, as DNA: TGCGCCAGCAGCCAAGGGCAGGGGGCATCGGCCTCCTACGAGCAGTACTTC.

The table lists this clone with a count of one. The chain has TRBV19 and TRBJ1-1, with D perhaps TRBD1 (5 bases). Per germline, CDR1 LNHDA and CDR2 SQIVND (reference sequence). The CDR3 runs to 16 residues. Trimming left V 7 bases short and J 1 base short, with 19 bases between. CDR3 sequence reads: CASIGGTKGWNTEAFF. The CDR3 coding sequence is TGTGCCAGTATTGGCGGGACCAAGGGGTGGAACACTGAAGCTTTCTTT.

This sequence joins TRBV18 and TRBJ1-4; 8 bases match TRBD1. In germline, CDR1 is KGHSH, CDR2 LQKENI. J lost 7 bases, V lost 1 base, and 5 bases had no gene match. The CDR3 has 15 amino acids. The CDR3 sequence: CASSPRQGQGEKLFF. In DNA, the CDR3 is TGTGCCAGCTCACCACGACAGGGGCAGGGTGAAAAACTGTTTTTT.

The gene calls are TRBV6-6 and TRBJ2-7, with 10 bases lining up with TRBD1. This CDR3 has 15 residues. V gave up 5 bases and J gave up 3 bases; unmatched junction bases: 7. Germline values: CDR1 MNHNY, CDR2 SVGAGI (reference sequence). The CDR3 reads CASSLWGTGDYEQYF. CDR3 DNA sequence: TGTGCCAGCAGTCTATGGGGGACAGGGGACTACGAGCAGTACTTC.

The chain recombines TRBV6-1 with TRBJ1-6; TRBD1 aligns across 7 bases. The CDR3 spans 20 residues. Germline values: CDR1 MNHNS, CDR2 SASEGT. With V trimmed by 4 bases and J by 5 bases, 20 bases remained unmatched. CDR3 loop: CASSVVGGQRFRGDNSPLHF. The CDR3 DNA follows: TGTGCCAGCAGTGTTGTTGGGGGACAGAGGTTCCGTGGAGATAATTCACCCCTCCACTTT.

The CDR3 loop reads CASRWGRGTANTEAFF. The CDR3, as DNA: TGTGCCAGCCGCTGGGGCCGCGGGACGGCGAACACTGAAGCTTTCTTT. V usage is TRBV28 and J usage is TRBJ1-1; possibly TRBD1 for D (5 bases). CDR1 and CDR2 (germline): MDHEN, SYDVKM. Trimming removed 8 bases at V and 1 base at J, with 20 bases between. CDR3 length equals 16 residues.

This clone was counted once. The rearrangement joins TRBV9 to TRBJ1-2, with a weak D call TRBD1 (6 bases). The CDR3 extends over 14 amino acids. The ends were cut back, 0 bases at V and 4 bases at J, with 10 bases in the middle. The germline V gene has CDR1 SGDLS and CDR2 YYNGEE. CDR3 sequence (DNA): TGTGCCAGCAGCGTAGAAGGGGGTCGCTATGGCTACACCTTC. Translated, it gives CASSVEGGRYGYTF.

The gene calls are TRBV27 and TRBJ2-2; weak D call: TRBD1 (7 bases). Germline V gives CDR1 MNHEY, CDR2 SMNVEV (reference sequence). Trimming stripped 5 bases from V and 4 bases from J, with 17 bases between. The CDR3 is 16 amino acids. The CDR3 here is CASSPRSGGLTGELFF. In nucleotides, the CDR3 is TGTGCCAGCAGTCCCCGCTCAGGGGGACTCACCGGGGAGCTGTTTTTT.

V is TRBV6-1 and J is TRBJ2-2, with 11 nucleotides matching TRBD1. The V segment lost 4 bases and the J segment 6 bases; nucleotides outside the gene matches: 7. The CDR3 covers 16 residues. Germline V gene sequence: CDR1 MNHNS, CDR2 SASEGT. The CDR3 DNA follows: TGTGCCAGCAGTGGCGGACAGGGGGCAGTCGCCGGGGAGCTGTTTTTT. Translated: CASSGGQGAVAGELFF.

This clone was counted between two and nine times. This chain links TRBV23-1 with TRBJ2-2, with D possibly matching TRBD2 (6 bases). TRBV23-1 is noted as an ORF with a role that remains uncertain. V lost 4 bases and J lost 5, with 26 bases in between. The CDR3 is made up of 19 amino acids. CDR3 amino acids: CASSPRGRGVRAGTGELFF. The CDR3 nucleotides are TGCGCCAGCAGTCCCCGGGGAAGGGGAGTCAGGGCGGGGACCGGGGAGCTGTTTTTT.

This sequence joins TRBV19 and TRBJ1-1; D unresolved. CDR3 length equals 13 residues. Germline V CDR1 and CDR2: LNHDA, SQIVND (reference sequence). Trimming removed 6 bases from V and 8 bases from J, with 16 bases in between. The CDR3 coding sequence is TGTGCCAGTAGCGCTACTATCGGGTACGAAGCTTTCTTT. Protein sequence: CASSATIGYEAFF.

The CDR3 here is CASSQASGGALEGELFF. The CDR3 bases are TGTGCCAGCAGCCAAGCCAGCGGGGGGGCCTTAGAGGGGGAGCTGTTTTTT. The chain uses TRBV4-2 and TRBJ2-2; 10 bases align to TRBD2. The germline CDR1 and CDR2 sequences are LGHNA and YNFKEQ. V dropped 1 base and J dropped 8; count of bases not matched to a gene: 10. This CDR3 is 17 amino acids long.

In its sample, this clone ranks as medium-sized (0.01 to 0.1%). This CDR3 is CASKRTGEYF. The CDR3 DNA reads TGTGCCAGCAAGCGGACAGGGGAATACTTC. The V call is TRBV27, the J call TRBJ2-7; TRBD1 matches 9 bases. Losses at the gene ends were 7 bases for V and 13 bases for J; bases not matched to a gene: 5. CDR1 is MNHEY, CDR2 SMNVEV, per germline (reference sequence). CDR3 length: 10 residues.

The CDR3 sequence is CASSPTGTANTGELFF. DNA for the CDR3: TGTGCCAGCAGCCCAACCGGGACAGCGAACACCGGGGAGCTGTTTTTT. The J gene is TRBJ2-2, the V gene TRBV9; 7 positions agree with TRBD1. The length of the CDR3 is 16 residues. Germline loops: CDR1 SGDLS, CDR2 YYNGEE. The trim removed 4 bases at V and 0 bases at J, leaving 6 bases unmatched.

This rearrangement joins TRBV6-1 to TRBJ1-5, with D hard to call. This CDR3 has 12 amino acids. The ends were cut back, 6 bases at V and 2 bases at J, with 5 bases in the middle. Germline V gene data show CDR1 as MNHNS and CDR2 as SASEGT. The CDR3 reads CASRYGNQPQHF. Here the CDR3 DNA reads TGTGCCAGCAGGTATGGCAATCAGCCCCAGCATTTT.

The chain joins TRBV5-1 to TRBJ2-3; 9 bases map to TRBD2. This CDR3 has 16 residues. Per germline, CDR1 SGHRS and CDR2 YFSETQ. Unmatched junction bases numbered 4, after V lost 0 bases and J lost 2 bases. This CDR3 reads CASSLVRGGSTDTQYF. The CDR3 bases are TGCGCCAGCAGCTTGGTGCGGGGGGGATCCACAGATACGCAGTATTTT. Filled out from reference TRBV5-1 and TRBJ2-3, the complete variable domain reads KAGVTQTPRYLIKTRGQQVTLSCSPISGHRSVSWYQQTPGQGLQFLFEYFSETQRNKGNFPGRFSGRQFSNSRSEMNVSTLELGDSALYLCASSLVRGGSTDTQYFGPGTRLTVL.

This rearrangement joins TRBV29-1 to TRBJ1-6; tentatively, D is TRBD1 (5 bases). Trimming pared 4 bases from V and 5 bases from J, leaving 15 bases between. CDR3 size: 15 residues. CDR1 SQVTM and CDR2 ANQGSEA come from the germline V gene. The CDR3 DNA sequence: TGCAGCGTTGCCGCGGGGACCGGGGATAATTCACCCCTCCACTTT. It is translated as CSVAAGTGDNSPLHF.

This clone was detected only once. V usage is TRBV6-1 and J usage is TRBJ1-1, with 7 bases identical to TRBD1. Germline V lookup: CDR1 MNHNS, CDR2 SASEGT. Losses at the gene ends were 6 bases for V and 4 bases for J; bases not matched to a gene: 8. The CDR3 runs 14 residues. CDR3 DNA sequence: TGTGCCAGCAGGCTATCAGGGGGGCGCACTGAAGCTTTCTTT. Protein: CASRLSGGRTEAFF.

The gene calls are TRBV25-1 and TRBJ2-7; 7 bases agree with TRBD2. The J segment lost 6 bases and the V segment lost 7 bases, leaving 24 bases of the junction unmatched. Germline V gene lookup returns CDR1 MGHDK and CDR2 SYGVNS. This CDR3 comprises 18 residues. The CDR3 coding sequence is TGTGCCAGCAAGGGTGGGTTGACAGCTACCCTAGCGGAGTTCGAGCAGTACTTC. This gives the protein CASKGGLTATLAEFEQYF.

This chain joins TRBV9 and TRBJ2-3, with 10 bases identical to TRBD2. V shed 0 bases and J 2 bases; nucleotides not matched to a gene: 6. The CDR3 spans 17 residues. Germline CDR1 reads SGDLS; CDR2 reads YYNGEE. The CDR3 DNA follows: TGTGCCAGCAGCGTAGCTCATAGCGGGGGGATCACAGATACGCAGTATTTT. Translation gives CASSVAHSGGITDTQYF. Full variable domain (remainder filled in from reference TRBV9 and TRBJ2-3): DSGVTQTPKHLITATGQRVTLRCSPRSGDLSVYWYQQSLDQGLQFLIQYYNGEERAKGNILERFSAQQFPDLHSELNLSSLELGDSALYFCASSVAHSGGITDTQYFGPGTRLTVL.

This clone was recorded once. This sequence joins TRBV9 and TRBJ2-2; 7 bases agree with TRBD1. The CDR3 has 15 residues. Looked up from germline, CDR1 is SGDLS and CDR2 is YYNGEE. Losses at the gene ends were 6 bases for V and 4 bases for J; bases not matched to a gene: 9. The CDR3 coding sequence is TGTGCCAGCACCACCACAGGGGTTCCCACCGGGGAGCTGTTTTTT. This codes for CASTTTGVPTGELFF.

The rearrangement uses TRBV5-1 and TRBJ2-7; 12 positions match TRBD2. This CDR3 has 17 residues. Trimming at V came to 1 base and at J to 0 bases, leaving 5 bases not matched to a gene. Germline lookup yields CDR1 SGHRS and CDR2 YFSETQ. The CDR3 here is CASSLTSGGSSSYEQYF. The CDR3 coding sequence is TGCGCCAGCAGCTTGACTAGCGGGGGGTCCTCCTCCTACGAGCAGTACTTC.

This clone was recorded only once. The chain uses TRBV5-3 and TRBJ2-7; the D is unclear. TRBV5-3 counts as an open reading frame of uncertain function. The CDR3 covers 11 residues. Trimming left V 4 bases short and J 2 bases short, with 4 bases between. Here the CDR3 reads CARSPPYEQYF. DNA for the CDR3: TGTGCCAGAAGCCCTCCCTACGAGCAGTACTTC.